This T cell receptor (beta chain) originates from a study of cytomegalovirus exposure and HLA in healthy donors. Study findings and constraints: Another analysis was done later, and it associated around 15,000 TCR beta sequences with HLA alleles at 0.05 false discovery rate. Analyzed later, association rates of TCRs varied across HLA loci, with DRB1 most and HLA-C fewest. Compared with the approximately 680-donor mean, an Asian-associated ancestry cluster reportedly had fewer N-insertions, according to a later analysis.

Despite likely unrecorded immune exposures, the donors were nominally healthy at the time of sampling. PCR amplification relied on 60 Vbeta primers (plus 13 Jbeta primers). The table came from immunoSEQ multiplex PCR; TCRdb's copy has only in-frame clones and leaves some out. This table holds around 180,000 clones, over 75% found once. CDR1 MDHEN and CDR2 SYDVKM come from the germline V gene. The V segment lost 5 bases and the J segment 8 bases; nucleotides outside the gene matches: 19. The CDR3 has 19 amino acids. For this clone: Its antigen is unidentified.

Source material: PBMCs. V and J are TRBV28 and TRBJ2-1, with 12 bases fitting TRBD1. This clonotype was obtained from a woman between 50 and 59 years old in good health and CMV-seronegative. The CDR3 sequence is CASSRTWVQGTGGPYEQFF. The CDR3 region has the DNA TGTGCCAGCAGTCGTACCTGGGTGCAAGGGACAGGGGGCCCATATGAGCAGTTCTTC.